The next 16 T cell receptor beta chains were all read from a single sample in a study of neurological immune-mediated disorders. TCRdb reprocessed the 5' RACE reads with MiXCR, giving one entry per CDR3 protein. This sample has more than 75,000 distinct CDR3 sequences; approximately 4.3% occur once, and the top ten carry less than 7.5%. Time point: longitudinal time-point 3. Sequences were obtained from PBMCs. These receptor sequences come from an older woman with multiple sclerosis.

This clonotype was seen at least ten times. The chain joins TRBV9 to TRBJ1-5; maybe TRBD1 (6 bases). CDR1 and CDR2 from the germline V gene are SGDLS and YYNGEE. Between the trimmed V and J ends, which lost 3 bases and 2 bases, there was a span of 9 bases. The CDR3 has 14 amino acids. The CDR3 loop reads CASSDRTGNQPQHF. The CDR3 DNA sequence: TGTGCCAGCAGCGACCGGACAGGCAATCAGCCCCAGCATTTT. The complete variable domain, with remaining parts taken from reference TRBV9 and TRBJ1-5, reads DSGVTQTPKHLITATGQRVTLRCSPRSGDLSVYWYQQSLDQGLQFLIQYYNGEERAKGNILERFSAQQFPDLHSELNLSSLELGDSALYFCASSDRTGNQPQHFGDGTRLSIL.

Many counts were recorded for this clonotype. The gene calls are TRBV11-2 and TRBJ1-3; 9 nucleotides align to TRBD1. The CDR3 contains 16 residues. In germline, CDR1 is SGHAT, CDR2 FQNNGV. With 6 bases clipped from V and 1 base from J, the junction kept 7 bases outside the gene matches. The CDR3 bases are TGTGCCAGCAGTAGTAACAGGGGGCTTTCTGGAAACACCATATATTTT. Its protein is CASSSNRGLSGNTIYF.

This clonotype was seen many times. The chain is built from TRBV5-1 and TRBJ1-5, with D maybe TRBD1 (5 bases). V dropped 2 bases and J dropped 0 bases, with 9 bases sitting between them. This CDR3 has 15 residues. Looked up from germline, CDR1 is SGHRS and CDR2 is YFSETQ. CDR3 coding DNA: TGCGCCAGCAGCTTCGACAGCTTTAGCAATCAGCCCCAGCATTTT. Its translation: CASSFDSFSNQPQHF. The entire variable domain, with the rest obtained from reference TRBV5-1 and TRBJ1-5, is as follows: KAGVTQTPRYLIKTRGQQVTLSCSPISGHRSVSWYQQTPGQGLQFLFEYFSETQRNKGNFPGRFSGRQFSNSRSEMNVSTLELGDSALYLCASSFDSFSNQPQHFGDGTRLSIL.

Ten or more counts support this clonotype. This chain uses TRBV5-1 with TRBJ1-1; possibly TRBD1 for D (5 bases). The CDR3 has 14 residues. Germline CDR1 SGHRS, CDR2 YFSETQ. V lost 5 bases and J 5 bases, leaving 16 bases between the germline ends. The CDR3 here is CASRHRGGITEAFF. The CDR3 DNA sequence: TGCGCCAGCAGACATCGGGGGGGGATAACTGAAGCTTTCTTT.

This clonotype was seen at least ten times. The J gene is TRBJ1-5, the V gene TRBV5-1; D remains unclear. V lost 1 base to trimming and J lost 0 bases, with 11 bases between them. This CDR3 has 16 residues. The germline V gene encodes CDR1 SGHRS and CDR2 YFSETQ. The chain's CDR3 is CASSLLAGPSNQPQHF. In DNA form, the CDR3 reads TGCGCCAGCAGCTTGTTGGCAGGCCCTAGCAATCAGCCCCAGCATTTT.

This clonotype was detected ten times or more. This sequence joins TRBV5-1 and TRBJ1-4; D call uncertain. V lost 1 base and J lost 3, with 10 bases in between. The germline gives CDR1 SGHRS, CDR2 YFSETQ. The CDR3 totals 15 residues. In nucleotides, the CDR3 is TGCGCCAGCAGCTTGCTAGGGTCGGCTAATGAAAAACTGTTTTTT. Translation gives CASSLLGSANEKLFF.

This clonotype was observed many times. The chain links TRBV5-6 to TRBJ2-7; D tentatively reads TRBD1 or TRBD2 (5 bases each). Germline-derived CDR1 and CDR2 are SGHDT and YYEEEE. Trimming cost V 5 bases and J 5 bases, with 11 bases left between them. The CDR3 runs to 12 residues. Here the CDR3 DNA reads TGTGCCAGCAGTTCTGGGACCCACGAGCAGTACTTC. The encoded protein is CASSSGTHEQYF. The entire variable domain, with the rest obtained from reference TRBV5-6 and TRBJ2-7, is as follows: DAGVTQSPTHLIKTRGQQVTLRCSPKSGHDTVSWYQQALGQGPQFIFQYYEEEERQRGNFPDRFSGHQFPNYSSELNVNALLLGDSALYLCASSSGTHEQYFGPGTRLTVT.

This clonotype was seen at least ten times. This CDR3 reads CASSLEGVRGYGYTF. The CDR3 DNA reads as TGTGCCAGCAGCTTAGAAGGGGTACGGGGCTATGGCTACACCTTC. V is TRBV7-9 and J is TRBJ1-2, with TRBD1 as a possible D gene (5 bases). This CDR3 contains 15 residues. Looked up from germline, CDR1 is SEHNR and CDR2 is FQNEAQ (reference sequence). V was pared by 1 base and J by 4 bases, with 13 bases between.

In this sample, this clonotype turned up many times. The chain joins TRBV13 to TRBJ2-7; maybe TRBD1 (5 bases). This CDR3 contains 14 residues. Deletions cut 5 bases from V and 1 base from J, with 12 bases between. CDR1 is PRHDT, CDR2 FYEKMQ, per germline (reference sequence). The CDR3 region has the DNA TGTGCCAGCAGCGTCGGCAGGGTTTCCTACGAGCAGTACTTC. Protein product: CASSVGRVSYEQYF. Filled out from reference TRBV13 and TRBJ2-7, the complete variable domain reads AAGVIQSPRHLIKEKRETATLKCYPIPRHDTVYWYQQGPGQDPQFLISFYEKMQSDKGSIPDRFSAQQFSDYHSELNMSSLELGDSALYFCASSVGRVSYEQYFGPGTRLTVT.

In its sample, this clonotype was seen many times. The chain couples TRBV4-1 to TRBJ1-5; D call uncertain. Germline V gives CDR1 MGHRA, CDR2 YSYEKL. CDR3 length equals 16 residues. V lost 1 base and J 0 bases, leaving 10 bases between the germline ends. The CDR3 coding sequence is TGCGCCAGCAGCCAAGGCAGATTTTATAGCAATCAGCCCCAGCATTTT. Translated: CASSQGRFYSNQPQHF.

This clonotype has only a few counts. Being one base from a much bigger clone, this may be a read error. This chain joins TRBV5-6 and TRBJ2-1; TRBD2 matches at 7 bases. The CDR3 consists of 16 residues. The V gene's germline CDR1 is SGHDT and CDR2 YYEEEE. The CDR3 coding sequence is TGTTCCAGCAGCTCACCTAGCGGAGATGCCTACAATGAGCAGTTCTTC. Translating gives CSSSSPSGDAYNEQFF.

This clonotype was picked up many times. The chain couples TRBV5-1 to TRBJ2-2; 9 positions agree with TRBD1. The germline gives CDR1 SGHRS, CDR2 YFSETQ. This CDR3 has 14 residues. The V gene end was trimmed by 0 bases and the J gene end by 7 bases; junction bases not matched to a gene: 1. The CDR3 bases are TGCGCCAGCAGCTTGGTGGACAGGGGCGGGGAGCTGTTTTTT. Protein: CASSLVDRGGELFF. The full variable domain, in which reference TRBV5-1 and TRBJ2-2 provide the parts outside the CDR3, is KAGVTQTPRYLIKTRGQQVTLSCSPISGHRSVSWYQQTPGQGLQFLFEYFSETQRNKGNFPGRFSGRQFSNSRSEMNVSTLELGDSALYLCASSLVDRGGELFFGEGSRLTVL.

This clonotype showed up many times. The V and J genes are TRBV29-1 and TRBJ2-3; TRBD1 matches 8 bases. V was pared by 7 bases and J by 0 bases, with 6 bases of the junction left unmatched. CDR1 and CDR2 from the germline V gene are SQVTM and ANQGSEA. This CDR3 is 14 amino acids long. The CDR3 DNA reads TGCAGCGGGACCGGACAGGGTAGCACAGATACGCAGTATTTT. The encoded protein is CSGTGQGSTDTQYF.

To note about this clonotype: A much larger clone lies one base from this, so it may be a read error. The V call is TRBV5-1, the J call TRBJ2-2; D might be TRBD1 (6 bases). CDR1 is SGHRS and CDR2 is YFSETQ in the germline V gene. The CDR3 is 16 residues long. This chain's CDR3 is CTSSLEPGANTGELFF. The DNA for the CDR3 is TGCACCAGCAGCTTGGAGCCAGGGGCGAACACCGGGGAGCTGTTTTTT.

Many counts were recorded for this clonotype. Sequence at one end of the junction differs from germline and may be a read error. The chain recombines TRBV6-5 with TRBJ1-6; D is uncertain. Germline loops: CDR1 MNHEY, CDR2 SVGAGI. The length of the CDR3 is 19 residues. CDR3 loop: CASSYSSSEGSSYSSPLHF. Written as DNA, the CDR3 is TGTGCCAGCAGTTACTCAAGCTCGGAGGGCAGCTCCTATAGTTCACCCCTCCACTTT.

This clonotype has at least ten counts. The V and J genes are TRBV5-1 and TRBJ1-6, with unresolved D. The germline V gene encodes CDR1 SGHRS and CDR2 YFSETQ. V was trimmed by 0 bases and J by 7 bases, leaving 11 bases between them. CDR3 size: 15 residues. The CDR3 here is CASSLEGARNSPLHF. The CDR3 nucleotides read TGCGCCAGCAGCTTGGAGGGAGCAAGGAATTCACCCCTCCACTTT.